The clone carrying this TCR beta chain was observed a handful of times. CDR1 MNHNS and CDR2 SASEGT come from the germline V gene. This CDR3 is 14 amino acids long. Trimming pared 4 bases from V and 5 bases from J, leaving 15 bases between. The data derive from a study of OX40 agonist ivuxolimab in advanced cancers. Only in-frame clones appear in the TCRdb table, and some are missing; sequencing was by immunoSEQ multiplex PCR. The table lists roughly 70,000 clones, approximately 90% of them singletons, with around 0.5% in the top ten. This clonotype originated in an adult with an advanced solid tumor such as melanoma, head and neck, liver or kidney cancer. Source: CD4+ or CD8+ T cells sorted from blood, taken in a trial of the OX40 agonist ivuxolimab. The chain is built from TRBV6-1 and TRBJ2-7; weak D call: TRBD1 (6 bases). The CDR3 DNA is TGTGCCAGCAGTGCCCCGACAGGTAGAGACGAGCAGTACTTC. This gives the protein CASSAPTGRDEQYF.